This T cell receptor (beta chain) came from a study of radiation and T cells in renal cell carcinoma. Details on this clone: Its antigen is not known. Other nucleotide sequences in the sample specify the same CDR3.

TCRdb's table, derived via immunoSEQ multiplex PCR, lists solely in-frame clones and lacks some. The repertoire holds 40,000 to 60,000 clones, around 83% seen once, with 30% to 35% in the top ten. Germline-derived CDR1 and CDR2 are ENHRY and SYGVKD. Trimming took off 1 base at V and 0 bases at J, with 13 bases between the two ends. The CDR3 loop spans 16 amino acids. Specified time point: baseline pretreatment blood. The treatment was: 15 Gy SBRT to primary tumor, nephrectomy 4 weeks later. Study-level findings and limits: From baseline, blood top tumor clonotypes peaked at 2 weeks post-radiation.

The TCR sequence derives from a woman between 65 and 79 years old with renal cell carcinoma. The rearrangement uses TRBV10-3 and TRBJ2-7; a possible D gene is TRBD2 (5 bases). The sequencing here drew on blood, taken from a patient whose treatment included radiotherapy and nephrectomy. The CDR3, as DNA: TGTGCCATCAGTGAGTACGGGGTAGGGAGCTCCTACGAGCAGTACTTC. The encoded protein is CAISEYGVGSSYEQYF.